This T cell receptor (beta chain) was recovered during a study of T cell changes during pregnancy in multiple sclerosis. Only in-frame clones appear in the TCRdb table, and some are missing; sequencing was by immunoSEQ multiplex PCR. The repertoire holds around 80,000 clones, with about 92% as singletons. This CDR3 is 14 amino acids long. J lost 6 bases, V lost 8 bases, and 10 bases had no gene match. The V gene's germline CDR1 is LNHDA and CDR2 SQIVND (reference sequence). The sequences come from peripheral blood, collected before pregnancy. This TCR came from a female donor with multiple sclerosis, enrolled in a pregnancy study. This chain joins TRBV19 and TRBJ2-7; 10 bases match TRBD1. The CDR3 spells CASSWGQGRGEQYF. CDR3 nucleotides: TGTGCCAGTTCGTGGGGACAGGGGCGAGGCGAGCAGTACTTC.